This T cell receptor (beta chain) derives from a study of vaccination effects on CD4 cells after COVID-19. Researchers isolated CD4+ T cells once less than 13 days of culture had elapsed. Trimming cost V 1 base and J 1 base; bases outside gene matches: 1. The CDR3 extends over 14 amino acids. Germline V gives CDR1 SGHRS, CDR2 YFSETQ. For this clone: Its antigen remains unknown.

TCRdb's table, derived via immunoSEQ multiplex PCR, lists solely in-frame clones and lacks some. The sample yields about 50,000 clones, approximately 80% seen once. The receptor was derived from a human donor who received a COVID-19 vaccine. The chain has TRBV5-1 and TRBJ1-1; TRBD1 matches at 7 bases. The material sequenced was CD4+ T cells from PBMCs cultured without peptide, taken before COVID-19 vaccination. The CDR3 DNA follows: TGCGCCAGCAGCTTGTGGGACAGGAACACTGAAGCTTTCTTT. Its protein is CASSLWDRNTEAFF.